A single sample is the source of the 8 T cell receptor beta chains below, sequenced in a study of T cells in localized non-small cell lung cancer. The repertoire was sequenced with immunoSEQ multiplex PCR; TCRdb's copy has only in-frame clones and lacks some. In the table there are roughly 3,000 clones, 25% to 30% of which are singletons. The specimen was lung tumor tissue, collected before any cancer treatment. The receptors here all came from a man aged 18 to 49 with stage I lung adenocarcinoma.

The chain employs TRBV9 and TRBJ1-5; unclear D gene. The CDR3 is 13 amino acids. Germline-derived CDR1 and CDR2 are SGDLS and YYNGEE. V lost 4 bases and J 1 base, leaving 6 bases between the germline ends. The CDR3 reads CASSQASNQPQHF. The CDR3 DNA reads as TGTGCCAGCAGCCAGGCCAGCAATCAGCCCCAGCATTTT.

This chain links TRBV18 with TRBJ2-3, with 12 nucleotides matching TRBD1. The V gene end was trimmed by 5 bases and the J gene end by 4 bases; junction bases not matched to a gene: 1. CDR3 length equals 14 residues. The germline gives CDR1 KGHSH, CDR2 LQKENI. The CDR3 reads CASSGTGGPDTQYF. The CDR3 nucleotides are TGTGCCAGCTCAGGGACAGGGGGCCCAGATACGCAGTATTTT.

V and J are TRBV18 and TRBJ1-5, with 10 bases aligning to TRBD1. Germline V gene data show CDR1 as KGHSH and CDR2 as LQKENI. The CDR3 extends over 16 amino acids. The ends lost 5 bases at V and 6 bases at J; junction bases unmatched: 10. The CDR3 coding sequence is TGTGCCAGCTCATCCCGACCGACAGGGGGCTCTCAGCCCCAGCATTTT. Translation gives CASSSRPTGGSQPQHF.

This clone rates as medium-sized (0.01 to 0.1%). The V and J genes are TRBV11-3 and TRBJ2-2; D may be TRBD2 (7 bases). The V end was cut by 5 bases, the J end by 3 bases, with 13 bases between. Germline CDR1 SGHNT, CDR2 YENEEA. The CDR3 is made up of 15 amino acids. DNA for the CDR3: TGTGCCAGCAGCCAAACAGGGAGGGACACCGGGGAGCTGTTTTTT. Translation gives CASSQTGRDTGELFF.

This rearrangement joins TRBV7-7 to TRBJ2-1; D is ambiguous. V dropped 1 base and J dropped 9 bases, with 13 bases sitting between them. From germline, CDR1 is SSHAT and CDR2 FNYEAQ (reference sequence). CDR3 length: 14 residues. The CDR3 loop is CASSLDKGTGEQFF. CDR3 bases: TGTGCCAGCAGCTTAGATAAGGGTACGGGTGAGCAGTTCTTC.

This clone was recorded a few times. The chain couples TRBV9 to TRBJ2-1, with 9 bases fitting TRBD2. From germline, CDR1 is SGDLS and CDR2 YYNGEE. V lost 5 bases and J lost 7; bases outside the gene matches: 13. There are 16 residues in the CDR3. The DNA for the CDR3 is TGTGCCAGCAGTGAGTTAGCGGGGGTGGTAGTTAATGAGCAGTTCTTC. Translation gives CASSELAGVVVNEQFF.

This clone is deemed medium-sized (0.01 to 0.1%). The rearrangement joins TRBV6-8 to TRBJ1-1, with unresolved D. CDR3 length: 13 residues. The V end lost 10 bases, the J end lost 1 base, and 13 bases lay between the germline ends. Germline V gives CDR1 MNHGY, CDR2 SAAAGT. This CDR3 is CATHSGKNTEAFF. The DNA of the CDR3 is TGTGCCACCCACAGTGGCAAGAACACTGAAGCTTTCTTT.

Relative to its sample, this clone is medium-sized (0.01 to 0.1%). The chain employs TRBV9 and TRBJ2-7, with D possibly TRBD2 on 5 matching bases. With 1 base removed from V and 7 bases from J, the gap between germline ends came to 12 bases. CDR3 length: 13 residues. Germline V gene lookup returns CDR1 SGDLS and CDR2 YYNGEE. Here the CDR3 DNA reads TGTGCCAGCAGCGTATCTACCTCGGGGGAGCAGTACTTC. It codes for CASSVSTSGEQYF.